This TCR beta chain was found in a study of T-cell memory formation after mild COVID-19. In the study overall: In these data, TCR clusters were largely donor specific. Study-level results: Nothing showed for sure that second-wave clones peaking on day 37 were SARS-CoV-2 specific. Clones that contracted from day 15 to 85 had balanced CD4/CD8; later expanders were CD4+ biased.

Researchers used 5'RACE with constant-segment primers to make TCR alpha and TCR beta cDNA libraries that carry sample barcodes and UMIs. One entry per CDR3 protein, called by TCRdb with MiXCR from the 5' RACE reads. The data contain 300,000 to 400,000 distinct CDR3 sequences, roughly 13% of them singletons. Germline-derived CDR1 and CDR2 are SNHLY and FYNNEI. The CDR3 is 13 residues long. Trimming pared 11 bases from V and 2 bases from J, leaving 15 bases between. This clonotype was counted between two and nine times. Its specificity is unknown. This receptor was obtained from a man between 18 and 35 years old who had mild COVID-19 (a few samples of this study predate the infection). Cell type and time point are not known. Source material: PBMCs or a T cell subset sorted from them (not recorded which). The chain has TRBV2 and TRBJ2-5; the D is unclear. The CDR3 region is CAGRWAVQETQYF. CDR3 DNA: TGTGCCGGTCGATGGGCAGTGCAAGAGACCCAGTACTTC.